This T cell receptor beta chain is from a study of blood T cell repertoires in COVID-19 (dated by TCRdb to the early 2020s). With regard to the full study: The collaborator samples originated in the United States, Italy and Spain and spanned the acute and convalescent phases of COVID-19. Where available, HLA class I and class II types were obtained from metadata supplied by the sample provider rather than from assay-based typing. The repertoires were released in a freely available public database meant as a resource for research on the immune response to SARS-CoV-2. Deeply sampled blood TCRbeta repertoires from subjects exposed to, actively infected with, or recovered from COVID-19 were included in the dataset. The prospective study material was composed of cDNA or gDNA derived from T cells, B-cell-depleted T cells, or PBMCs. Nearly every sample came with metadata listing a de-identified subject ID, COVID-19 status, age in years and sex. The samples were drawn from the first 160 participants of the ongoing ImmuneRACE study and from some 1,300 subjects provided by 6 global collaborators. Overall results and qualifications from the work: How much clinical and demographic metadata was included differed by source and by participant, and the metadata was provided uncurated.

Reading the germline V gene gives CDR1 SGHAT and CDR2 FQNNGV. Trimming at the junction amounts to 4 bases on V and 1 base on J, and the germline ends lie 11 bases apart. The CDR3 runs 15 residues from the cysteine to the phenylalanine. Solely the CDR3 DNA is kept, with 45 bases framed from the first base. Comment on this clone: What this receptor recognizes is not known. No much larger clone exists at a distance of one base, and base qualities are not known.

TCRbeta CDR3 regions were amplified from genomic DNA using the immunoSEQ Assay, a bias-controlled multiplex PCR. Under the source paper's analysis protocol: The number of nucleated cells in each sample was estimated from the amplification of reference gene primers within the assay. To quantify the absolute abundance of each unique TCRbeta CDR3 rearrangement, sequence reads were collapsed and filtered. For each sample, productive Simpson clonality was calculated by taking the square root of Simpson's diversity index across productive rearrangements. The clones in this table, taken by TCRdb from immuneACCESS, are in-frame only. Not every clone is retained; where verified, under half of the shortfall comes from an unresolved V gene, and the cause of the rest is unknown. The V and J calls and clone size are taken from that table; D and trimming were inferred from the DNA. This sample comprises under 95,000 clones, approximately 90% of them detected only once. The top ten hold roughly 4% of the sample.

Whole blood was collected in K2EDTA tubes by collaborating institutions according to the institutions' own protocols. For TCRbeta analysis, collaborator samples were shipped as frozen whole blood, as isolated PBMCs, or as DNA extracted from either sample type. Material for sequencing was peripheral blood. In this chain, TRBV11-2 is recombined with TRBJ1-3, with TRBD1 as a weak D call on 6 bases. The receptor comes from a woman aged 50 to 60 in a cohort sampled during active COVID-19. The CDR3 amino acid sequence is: CASSWVQGSGNTIYF. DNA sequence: TGTGCCAGCAGCTGGGTACAGGGATCTGGAAACACCATATATTTT.